This T cell receptor (beta chain) comes out of a study of radiotherapy plus CTLA-4 blockade in lung cancer listed by TCRdb under 2018. Concerning the study at large: Among enrolled patients, about 19% had an objective response and roughly 31% reached disease control.

In this study, focal radiation therapy paired with CTLA-4 blockade (ipilimumab) was tested in patients who had chemo-refractory metastatic non-small-cell lung cancer. Library generation was performed with the immunoSEQ multiplex PCR assay. Sourced from immuneACCESS, this table was stored by TCRdb with only in-frame sequences that have V and J called. A share of the clones is absent; for the studies checked, an unresolved V gene accounts for under half, and the remainder has no known explanation. The sample table lists around 72,000 clones, around 80% of them with a count of one. Of the sample, 7.1% is held by the ten largest clones. This clone was picked up a small number of times. The antigen it recognizes is unknown. Base qualities are missing; no much larger clone stands one base away. The CDR3 runs 14 residues from the cysteine to the phenylalanine. The DNA shown is the 42-base CDR3, in frame from base 1. Clipping removes 11 bases from V and 2 bases from J, with 9 as the unmatched junction base count. Reading the germline V gene gives CDR1 SGHTA and CDR2 FQGNSA.

Summary of the overall study and its limitations: After treatment with radiotherapy and ipilimumab, TCR clones that originated in tumors expanded in peripheral blood. The strongest predictors of response, as reported, were early dynamic changes in blood T cell clones along with a rise in serum interferon-beta after radiation.

The chain joins TRBV7-2 to TRBJ1-5, with 7 middle bases fitting TRBD1. The sequence derives from a human donor with non-small cell lung cancer who had a complete response to radiotherapy plus ipilimumab. The sequences come from peripheral blood, collected from a patient treated with radiotherapy plus ipilimumab. The CDR3 protein is CALFRGQRNQPQHF. The nucleotide sequence reads TGTGCCCTTTTCCGGGGACAGCGCAATCAGCCCCAGCATTTT.